The entry that follows covers one TCR beta chain sequence. The antigen remains unidentified. This entry is derived from a study of CD8 T cells in Susac syndrome. Trimming removed 0 bases at V and 0 bases at J, with 7 bases between. CDR3 length equals 14 residues. CDR1 is DFQATT and CDR2 is SNEGSKA in the germline V gene (reference sequence). Recently defined diagnostic criteria classed the Susac syndrome patients as definite or probable. An amount of RNA that ranged from roughly 0.5 to 1 ug was reverse transcribed with random hexamers. An immunoSEQ multiplex PCR generated amplified TCR beta CDR3 products spanning 54 Vbeta and 13 Jbeta. TCRdb recomputed calls from the immunoSEQ multiplex PCR reads with MiXCR, one row per CDR3 protein. The sample consists of around 200,000 distinct CDR3 sequences, 95% of them appearing once. The study's findings and limits: CD8+ clonal expansion in Susac peaked in TEMRA cells and active patients. The study's TCR sequencing and HLA analysis covered a relatively small number of individuals, and the study acknowledged this.

This TCR was recovered from a human donor with Susac syndrome. Material: CD8+ T cells from PBMCs. The chain carries TRBV20-1 and TRBJ2-3; D is unclear. CDR3 in amino acids: CSARESSSTDTQYF. Written as DNA, the CDR3 is TGCAGTGCTAGAGAAAGCAGTAGCACAGATACGCAGTATTTT.